This T cell receptor (beta chain) was observed in a study of Ad26.COV2.S vaccination and SARS-CoV-2 variants. The CDR3 loop spans 13 amino acids. Trimming pared 3 bases from V and 9 bases from J, leaving 9 bases between. Per germline, CDR1 SGHVS and CDR2 FQNEAQ. Only a few counts were recorded for this clone. Assay used: immunoSEQ multiplex PCR; TCRdb lists only in-frame clones, some missing. The sample consists of about 400,000 clones, 83% of them appearing once. Treatment described: some 20 received Ad26.COV2.S at low or high dose, single or two shots; 5 received placebo; per-sample allocation not given. The study sampled participants on day 63 after the first vaccine or placebo injection.

This TCR came from a person between 18 and 65 years old who received the Ad26.COV2.S COVID-19 vaccine or a placebo. Here the sequenced sample was peripheral blood, taken in a trial of Ad26.COV2.S vaccine versus placebo. The chain recombines TRBV7-8 with TRBJ1-6, with a weak D call TRBD1 (6 bases). CDR3 DNA sequence: TGTGCCAGCAGCTTCTCAGGGGTTTCACCCCTCCACTTT. Translated: CASSFSGVSPLHF.